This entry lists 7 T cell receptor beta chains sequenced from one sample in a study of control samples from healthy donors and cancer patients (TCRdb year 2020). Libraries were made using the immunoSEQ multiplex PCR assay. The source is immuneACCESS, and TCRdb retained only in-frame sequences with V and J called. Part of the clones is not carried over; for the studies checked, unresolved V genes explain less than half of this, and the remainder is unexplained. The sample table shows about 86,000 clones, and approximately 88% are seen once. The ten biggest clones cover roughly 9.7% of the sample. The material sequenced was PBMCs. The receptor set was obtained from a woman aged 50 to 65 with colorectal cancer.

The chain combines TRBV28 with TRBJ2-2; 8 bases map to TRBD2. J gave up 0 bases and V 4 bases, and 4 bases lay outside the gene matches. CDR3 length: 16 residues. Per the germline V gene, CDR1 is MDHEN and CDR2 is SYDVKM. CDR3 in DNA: TGTGCCAGCAGTTCCCGCGGGGGGCCGAACACCGGGGAGCTGTTTTTT. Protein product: CASSSRGGPNTGELFF.

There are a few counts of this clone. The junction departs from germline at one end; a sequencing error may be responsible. The CDR3 reads CATSDLHRAACF. In DNA, the CDR3 is TGTGCCACCAGTGATTTGCATCGAGCAGCCTGCTTC. The genes are TRBV24-1 and TRBJ1-2; D ambiguous. The CDR3 has 12 amino acids. Looked up from germline, CDR1 is KGHDR and CDR2 is SFDVKD.

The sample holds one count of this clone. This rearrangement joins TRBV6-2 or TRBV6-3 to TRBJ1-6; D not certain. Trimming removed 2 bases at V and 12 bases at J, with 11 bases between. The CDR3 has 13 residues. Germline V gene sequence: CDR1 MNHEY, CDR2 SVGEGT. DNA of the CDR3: TGTGCCAGCAGTTACGATTCGGCCGAACCCCTCCACTTT. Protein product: CASSYDSAEPLHF.

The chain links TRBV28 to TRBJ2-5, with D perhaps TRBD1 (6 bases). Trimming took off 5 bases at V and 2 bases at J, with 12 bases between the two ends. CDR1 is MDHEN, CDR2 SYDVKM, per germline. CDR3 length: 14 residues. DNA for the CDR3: TGTGCCAGCAGTCCACACGACAGGCAAGAGACCCAGTACTTC. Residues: CASSPHDRQETQYF.

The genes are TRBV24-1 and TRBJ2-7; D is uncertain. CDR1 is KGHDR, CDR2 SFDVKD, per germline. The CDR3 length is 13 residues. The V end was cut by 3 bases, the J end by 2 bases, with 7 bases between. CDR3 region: CATSDQATYEQYV. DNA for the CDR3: TGTGCCACCAGTGATCAAGCAACCTACGAGCAGTACGTC.

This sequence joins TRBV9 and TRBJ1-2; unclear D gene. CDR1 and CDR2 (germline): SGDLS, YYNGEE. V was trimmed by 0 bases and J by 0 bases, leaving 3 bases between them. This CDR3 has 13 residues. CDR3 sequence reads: CASSVVANYGYTF. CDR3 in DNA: TGTGCCAGCAGCGTAGTTGCTAACTATGGCTACACCTTC.

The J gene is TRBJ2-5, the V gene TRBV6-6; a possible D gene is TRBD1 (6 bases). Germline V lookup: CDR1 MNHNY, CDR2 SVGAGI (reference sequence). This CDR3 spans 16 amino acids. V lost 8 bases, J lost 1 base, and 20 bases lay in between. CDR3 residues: CASQGKGGGTQETQYF. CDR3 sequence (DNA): TGTGCCAGCCAGGGGAAGGGTGGGGGAACCCAAGAGACCCAGTACTTC.